This is a list of T cell receptor beta chains from one sample in a study of T cells in tuberculosis. The data were produced by immunoSEQ multiplex PCR, yet TCRdb's version contains in-frame clones alone and is incomplete. Counted here are 25,000 to 35,000 clones, roughly 94% occurring once; the ten biggest clones make up about 7.8%. Specimen: PBMCs. The receptor set was obtained from a donor between 10 and 35 years old with latent tuberculosis or without tuberculosis infection. The CDR3 runs from the conserved cysteine through the conserved F or W. Expanded clones get a size class; other rows say once, few or many, or leave the size out.

TRBV5-5	NA	TRBJ2-7	CASQGNRETYYEQYF
TRBV30	NA	TRBJ1-1	CASIKDRVNTEAFF
TRBV30	NA	TRBJ2-1	CALDRGDEQFF
TRBV15	NA	TRBJ2-1	CATSRDGASGSYEQFF
TRBV19	NA	TRBJ2-1	CASKASGSPWGEQFF
TRBV27	NA	TRBJ2-7	CASSLNRGSGEQYF
TRBV6-4	NA	TRBJ2-1	CASSLNNEQFF
TRBV4-1	NA	TRBJ1-1	CASSQESNLKRAFF
TRBV30	NA	TRBJ1-5	CAWSVLYDQPQHF
TRBV5-1	NA	TRBJ2-7	CASSLGLAGSYEQYF
TRBV14	NA	TRBJ1-2	CASSQSSYRGYGYTF
TRBV5-4	NA	TRBJ1-2	CASSDRAYGYTF
TRBV10-3	NA	TRBJ2-5	CAIREREGETQYF
TRBV6-6	NA	TRBJ2-2	CASSTGTSRNTGELFF
TRBV5-1	NA	TRBJ2-7	CASRPDRGTHEQYF
TRBV25-1	NA	TRBJ2-2	CASSDRTNTGELFF
TRBV13	NA	TRBJ1-1	CASSFRQVIMNTEAFF
TRBV28	NA	TRBJ2-7	CASSFRTGGSVNDYEQYF
TRBV27	NA	TRBJ2-7	CASSFRPGTPRPYEQYF
TRBV28	once	TRBJ2-2	CASSLGSGELFF
TRBV5-6	NA	TRBJ2-5	CASSSWTSGKLQETQYF
TRBV28	NA	TRBJ2-7	CASSPAQGRGKFSYEQYF
TRBV27	NA	TRBJ2-7	CARKSPLRYEQYF
TRBV5-4	NA	TRBJ2-7	CASSLGLADYEQYF
TRBV5-6	NA	TRBJ1-2	CASSPLKPGNGYTF
TRBV12-5	NA	TRBJ2-7	CASGLVPGQGYEQYF
TRBV6-5	NA	TRBJ1-2	CASSYAGHYGYTF
TRBV27	NA	TRBJ1-1	CASRAAGAEAFF
TRBV5-6	NA	TRBJ2-3	CASSLGIQTDTQYF
TRBV7-9	NA	TRBJ2-5	CASSPQRAPETQYF
TRBV29-1	NA	TRBJ1-1	CSVEDPRYTEAFF
TRBV21-1	NA	TRBJ2-2	CASSKGGPTGITGELFF
TRBV28	NA	TRBJ2-1	CASSLRTMARNEQFF
TRBV29-1	NA	TRBJ2-7	CSAGPSGYEQYF
TRBV27	NA	TRBJ1-2	CASSLSGTVNYGYTF
TRBV7-2	NA	TRBJ2-1	CASSSGTPPGEFF
TRBV7-9	NA	TRBJ1-1	CASSAYTGTANTEAFF
TRBV29-1	NA	TRBJ2-4	CSVGHPKNIQYF
TRBV29-1	NA	TRBJ2-1	CSVRKSGGDTNNEQFF
TRBV5-1	NA	TRBJ2-5	CASSPGLSEETQYF
TRBV27	NA	TRBJ2-6	CASSASSGANVLTF
TRBV6-1	NA	TRBJ2-2	CASSEVLARNTGELFF
TRBV6-5	NA	TRBJ2-3	CASTMRASTDTQYF
TRBV7-9	NA	TRBJ2-2	CASSLREGSVSTGELFF